This T cell receptor (beta chain) was obtained from a study of Ad26.COV2.S vaccination and SARS-CoV-2 variants. Across the study: Intramuscular Ad26.COV2.S at 5x10^10 or 1x10^11 viral particles.

The treatment is: around 19 received Ad26.COV2.S at low or high dose, single or two shots; 5 received placebo; per-sample allocation not given. After the first vaccine or placebo injection, samples were drawn on day 63. An Ad26 vector was used to express Wuhan-strain SARS-CoV-2 spike as the vaccine. Clones were read by immunoSEQ multiplex PCR, and TCRdb kept only the in-frame ones, dropping some. This table holds about 390,000 clones, 92% found once. General study findings and limits: Vaccine and placebo recipients had similar non-spike TCR breadth.

The CDR3 has 13 residues. Trimming took 5 bases from V and 6 from J; bases not matched to a gene: 5. CDR1 and CDR2 from the germline V gene are MNHEY and SMNVEV (reference sequence). About this clone: No antigen is known for it.

This chain uses TRBV27 with TRBJ1-2; 8 bases align to TRBD1. This material consisted of peripheral blood, taken in a trial of Ad26.COV2.S vaccine versus placebo. This receptor was identified in a person between 18 and 59 years old who received the Ad26.COV2.S COVID-19 vaccine or a placebo. The CDR3 sequence: CASSGQGSDGYTF. DNA of the CDR3: TGTGCCAGCAGTGGACAGGGAAGCGATGGCTACACCTTC.